The rows below give T cell receptor beta chains drawn from one sample of a study of a mutant IDH1 vaccine in newly diagnosed glioma. Clones were sequenced by immunoSEQ multiplex PCR, and TCRdb holds only the in-frame ones, with some missing. Of around 92,000 clones in the sample, 80% to 90% were seen once. The material sequenced was PBMCs, taken from a glioma patient treated with radiotherapy, temozolomide or both. Receptor source: a woman between 45 and 60 years old with glioma. CDR3s include the opening cysteine and the closing phenylalanine or tryptophan. D genes are given only for firm matches. The size of a clone is reported for some rows only, either as once, few or many, or as a class for expanded clones.

size: -
J: TRBJ1-1
V: TRBV30
D: -
DNA: TGTGCCACAATAAAGGGGCGGAAGAACACTGAAGCTTTCTTT
CDR3: CATIKGRKNTEAFF

size: -
J: TRBJ2-2
V: TRBV5-1
D: TRBD1
DNA: TGCGCCAGCAGCTCGGGACAGCCCACCGGGGAGCTGTTTTTT
CDR3: CASSSGQPTGELFF

size: -
J: TRBJ1-1
V: TRBV9
D: -
DNA: TGTGCCAGCAGCGCCGAGCCGGTTCGGCATAGAGACACTGAAGCTTTCTTT
CDR3: CASSAEPVRHRDTEAFF

size: -
J: TRBJ1-4
V: TRBV5-4
D: -
DNA: TGTGCCAGCAGCGTCGGGACGGACCTTAATGAAAAACTGTTTTTT
CDR3: CASSVGTDLNEKLFF

size: -
J: TRBJ1-6
V: TRBV5-1
D: -
DNA: TGCGCCAGCAGCTTCACCCTCACAGGGTCCTCCTATAATTCACCCCTCCACTTT
CDR3: CASSFTLTGSSYNSPLHF

size: -
J: TRBJ1-6
V: TRBV6-1
D: TRBD1
DNA: TGTGCCAGCAGTGAACATTCAGGGGGGTCACCCCTCCACTTT
CDR3: CASSEHSGGSPLHF

size: once
J: TRBJ1-3
V: TRBV7-2
D: -
DNA: TGTGCCAGCAGCACACGCACAGGGTTTGGAAACACCATATATTTT
CDR3: CASSTRTGFGNTIYF

size: -
J: TRBJ1-2
V: TRBV4-1
D: -
DNA: TGCGCCAGCAGCCAAGTTCCAGAATATGGCTACACCTTC
CDR3: CASSQVPEYGYTF

size: -
J: TRBJ2-3
V: TRBV6-4
D: TRBD2
DNA: TGTGCCAGCAGTGCACTAGCGGGGGGCACAGATACGCAGTATTTT
CDR3: CASSALAGGTDTQYF

size: -
J: TRBJ1-1
V: TRBV5-5
D: TRBD1
DNA: TGTGCCAGCAGCTGGGGACAGGGTAACACTGAAGCTTTCTTT
CDR3: CASSWGQGNTEAFF

size: -
J: TRBJ1-6
V: TRBV5-1
D: -
DNA: TGCGCCAGCAGCCCCCAGACCGTACAGGGTGAAGGGGTTCCTGGGAGATCACCCCTCCACTTT
CDR3: CASSPQTVQGEGVPGRSPLHF

size: -
J: TRBJ1-6
V: TRBV5-1
D: -
DNA: TGCGCCAGCAGCTTGGCCACGTTTCGGCAGGACCGCTCCTATAATTCACCCCTCCACTTT
CDR3: CASSLATFRQDRSYNSPLHF

size: -
J: TRBJ1-5
V: TRBV9
D: -
DNA: TGTGCCAGCAGTGCACAGGTGCAGGATCAGCCCCAGCATTTT
CDR3: CASSAQVQDQPQHF

size: -
J: TRBJ1-4
V: TRBV4-3
D: -
DNA: TGCGCCAGCAGCCAGGAGCAGCGGGAGGAAAAACTGTTTTTT
CDR3: CASSQEQREEKLFF

size: -
J: TRBJ1-5
V: TRBV30
D: -
DNA: TGTGCCTGGAGTGTCCCGGGATGGGGTCAGCCCCAGCATTTT
CDR3: CAWSVPGWGQPQHF

size: -
J: TRBJ2-2
V: TRBV2
D: -
DNA: TGTGCCAGCAGTGAGCAGCCGAACACCGGGGAGCTGTTTTTT
CDR3: CASSEQPNTGELFF

size: -
J: TRBJ1-1
V: TRBV6-6
D: -
DNA: TGTGCCAGCAGTGACACCGGGTCCGGCAACACTGAAGCTTTCTTT
CDR3: CASSDTGSGNTEAFF

size: -
J: TRBJ2-1
V: TRBV19
D: TRBD2
DNA: TGTGCCGCCACAGCGGCGGGGGGGTACAATGAGCAGTTCTTC
CDR3: CAATAAGGYNEQFF

size: -
J: TRBJ1-1
V: TRBV11-3
D: -
DNA: TGTGCCAGCAGCTTCAAGATGAACACTGAAGCTTTCTTT
CDR3: CASSFKMNTEAFF

size: -
J: TRBJ1-1
V: TRBV5-5
D: -
DNA: TGTGCCAGCAGCTTGAGTCCCAACACTGAAGCTTTCTTT
CDR3: CASSLSPNTEAFF

size: -
J: TRBJ1-2
V: TRBV2
D: TRBD1
DNA: TGTGCCAGCAGTCGCGGGACAGACTATGGCTACACCTTC
CDR3: CASSRGTDYGYTF

size: -
J: TRBJ1-5
V: TRBV27
D: -
DNA: TGTGCCAGCAGGAAGGGGGATCAGCCCCAGCATTTT
CDR3: CASRKGDQPQHF

size: -
J: TRBJ1-1
V: TRBV9
D: TRBD1
DNA: TGTGCCAGCAGCCCCTGGGACAGGGTTACCACTGAAGCTTTCTTT
CDR3: CASSPWDRVTTEAFF

size: -
J: TRBJ2-6
V: TRBV19
D: -
DNA: TGTGCCAGTACCCGGCAGGTTGCTGGGGCCAACGTCCTGACTTTC
CDR3: CASTRQVAGANVLTF